This TCR beta chain was recorded in a study of blood T cell repertoires in COVID-19. For the study at large: T cells, B-cell-depleted T cells, or PBMCs supplied cDNA or gDNA.

Which cohort a participant joined came from the clinical history participants gave. Recovered participants had two consecutive negative NP/OP PCR tests, healthcare professional clearance, or symptom resolution. Authors' analysis steps: Using reference gene primer amplification, nucleated cell counts were estimated. Here immunoSEQ multiplex PCR was the method, and the copy in TCRdb shows in-frame clones only, minus some. The D gene and trimming were derived from the DNA, and the V and J assignments and clone size from that table. Of approximately 200,000 clones detected, about 81% appear once; the ten largest clones hold approximately 8.7%. V lost 5 bases and J lost 11, with 12 bases in between. The CDR3 has 11 amino acids. Per germline, CDR1 SEHNR and CDR2 FQNEAQ (reference sequence).

The V call is TRBV7-9, the J call TRBJ1-2; D perhaps matches TRBD1 (5 bases). This receptor was identified in a man between 35 and 55 years old who had recovered from COVID-19. Specimen: PBMCs or T cells enriched from blood (not recorded which). Here the CDR3 reads CASSGPGGYTF. In DNA, the CDR3 is TGTGCCAGCAGCGGTCCCGGGGGGTACACCTTC. Using reference TRBV7-9 and TRBJ1-2 for the parts outside the CDR3, the full variable domain is DTGVSQNPRHKITKRGQNVTFRCDPISEHNRLYWYRQTLGQGPEFLTYFQNEAQLEKSRLLSDRFSAERPKGSFSTLEIQRTEQGDSAMYLCASSGPGGYTFGSGTRLTVV.